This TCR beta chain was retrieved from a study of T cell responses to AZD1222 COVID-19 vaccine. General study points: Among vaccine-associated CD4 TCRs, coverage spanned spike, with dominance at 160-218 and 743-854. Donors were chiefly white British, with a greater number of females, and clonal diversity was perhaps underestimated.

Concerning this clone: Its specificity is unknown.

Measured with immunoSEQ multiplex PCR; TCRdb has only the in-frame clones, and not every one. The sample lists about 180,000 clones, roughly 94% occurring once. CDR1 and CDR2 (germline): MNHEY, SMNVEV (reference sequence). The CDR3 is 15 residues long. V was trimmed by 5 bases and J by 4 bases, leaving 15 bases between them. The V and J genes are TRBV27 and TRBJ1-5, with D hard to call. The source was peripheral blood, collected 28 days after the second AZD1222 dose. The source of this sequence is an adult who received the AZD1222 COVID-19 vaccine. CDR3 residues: CASSQGNGQNQPQHF. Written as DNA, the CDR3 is TGTGCCAGCAGTCAAGGAAACGGGCAAAATCAGCCCCAGCATTTT.